One sample yielded the 30 T cell receptor beta chains listed below, sequenced in a study of technical replicates of blood from several donors. The repertoire was sequenced with immunoSEQ multiplex PCR; TCRdb's copy has only in-frame clones and lacks some. The table lists about 75,000 clones, 91% of them singletons. Sequencing input: T cells isolated from PBMCs. These receptors came from a human donor in good health. Some clones in this sample may be carry-over from other donors' samples.

The rearrangement links TRBV5-4 to TRBJ2-4; maybe TRBD1 (6 bases). CDR3 length equals 14 residues. CDR1 and CDR2 (germline): SGHNT, YYREEE (reference sequence). Trimming stripped 2 bases from V and 0 bases from J, with 6 bases between. The CDR3 sequence is CASSLQGAKNIQYF. The CDR3 coding sequence is TGTGCCAGCAGCTTACAGGGAGCCAAAAACATTCAGTACTTC.

The V gene is TRBV28, the J gene TRBJ2-1; 7 bases align to TRBD2. The CDR3 length is 14 residues. Trimming removed 7 bases from V and 6 bases from J; junction bases left unmatched: 9. CDR1 and CDR2 from the germline V gene are MDHEN and SYDVKM. The CDR3 DNA is TGTGCCAGCAAGGAAACGGGAGGTGGCAATGAGCAGTTCTTC. Its protein product is CASKETGGGNEQFF.

This chain joins TRBV5-1 and TRBJ2-1; D may be TRBD2 (7 bases). Germline values: CDR1 SGHRS, CDR2 YFSETQ. Between the trimmed V and J ends, which lost 2 bases and 8 bases, there was a span of 20 bases. CDR3 length equals 16 residues. The CDR3 DNA reads TGCGCCAGCAGCTTAACAGGGCTTGGCGGGGGCGATGAGCAGTTCTTC. The encoded protein is CASSLTGLGGGDEQFF.

V and J are TRBV6-5 and TRBJ2-7; TRBD2 might be the D (6 bases). This CDR3 has 12 residues. Germline assignment: CDR1 MNHEY and CDR2 SVGAGI. The V gene lost 5 bases and the J gene lost 6 bases, with 11 bases spanning the gap. Written as DNA, the CDR3 is TGTGCCAGCAGTCGGGGGTGGGTCGAGCAGTACTTC. Its translation is CASSRGWVEQYF.

The chain's CDR3 is CASSTGSTGELFF. The CDR3 DNA reads as TGCGCCAGCAGCACAGGGAGCACCGGGGAGCTGTTTTTT. The rearrangement links TRBV5-1 to TRBJ2-2, with D tentatively TRBD1 (6 bases). V dropped 4 bases and J dropped 4 bases, with 8 bases sitting between them. This CDR3 comprises 13 residues. Germline loops: CDR1 SGHRS, CDR2 YFSETQ.

The chain employs TRBV30 and TRBJ1-5; tentatively, D is TRBD1 (5 bases). Between the trimmed V and J ends, which lost 5 bases and 7 bases, there was a span of 18 bases. Germline assignment: CDR1 GTSNPN and CDR2 SVGIG (reference sequence). This CDR3 region has 14 residues. The CDR3 DNA reads TGTGCCTGGGGAGGGCCCGGGACCTCACAGCCCCAGCATTTT. This gives the protein CAWGGPGTSQPQHF.

This clone showed up just once. The CDR3 is CASSGTSGHNEQFF. The CDR3 DNA is TGTGCCAGCAGCGGGACTAGCGGGCACAATGAGCAGTTCTTC. V gene TRBV11-2 combines with J gene TRBJ2-1; TRBD2 aligns across 12 bases. Per the germline V gene, CDR1 is SGHAT and CDR2 is FQNNGV. This CDR3 has 14 amino acids. V dropped 5 bases and J dropped 5; count of bases not matched to a gene: 1.

The rearrangement joins TRBV6-5 to TRBJ2-5; D remains ambiguous. V shed 3 bases and J shed 4 bases, with 15 bases lying between them. Looked up from germline, CDR1 is MNHEY and CDR2 is SVGAGI. The CDR3 runs 15 residues. CDR3 nucleotides: TGTGCCAGCAGTTATCGCTTTGTGGGCCGAGAGACCCAGTACTTC. This codes for CASSYRFVGRETQYF.

A word on this clone: Compared with germline, one end of the junction differs, possibly owing to a read error. This chain uses TRBV11-3 with TRBJ2-4; TRBD1 aligns across 8 bases. Germline values: CDR1 SGHNT, CDR2 YENEEA. This CDR3 is built from 11 residues. DNA for the CDR3: TGTGCCAGCAGCTTCCGGGACAGGAAAATCTTC. Protein sequence: CASSFRDRKIF.

This rearrangement joins TRBV10-2 to TRBJ2-5, with D tentatively TRBD2 (7 bases). The germline V gene encodes CDR1 WSHSY and CDR2 SAAADI. The CDR3 runs to 15 residues. V lost 4 bases and J lost 7, with 19 bases in between. The CDR3 nucleotides are TGCGCCAGCAGTGGAATGGGGGGGGCCGCCTCGACCCAGTACTTC. Its protein product is CASSGMGGAASTQYF.

The rearrangement joins TRBV10-3 to TRBJ2-1; 14 bases fit TRBD2. Germline assignment: CDR1 ENHRY and CDR2 SYGVKD. J was trimmed by 6 bases and V by 6 bases; bases with no gene match: 4. The CDR3 runs 15 residues. The CDR3: CAISPGTSGSNEQFF. DNA of the CDR3: TGTGCCATCAGCCCCGGGACTAGCGGGAGCAATGAGCAGTTCTTC.

The rearrangement joins TRBV5-4 to TRBJ2-5; 7 bases align to TRBD2. Germline loops: CDR1 SGHNT, CDR2 YYREEE (reference sequence). The V and J ends lost 3 bases and 1 base, in that order; junction bases with no gene match: 3. The CDR3 covers 14 residues. CDR3: CASSSGLGQETQYF. CDR3 coding DNA: TGTGCCAGCAGCTCCGGACTAGGCCAAGAGACCCAGTACTTC.

The rearrangement uses TRBV7-3 and TRBJ2-7, with 14 nucleotides matching TRBD2. The CDR3 runs to 14 residues. J was trimmed by 7 bases and V by 4 bases; bases with no gene match: 3. Germline V CDR1 and CDR2: SGHTA, FQGTGA. The DNA of the CDR3 is TGTGCCAGCAGCTACGGACTAGCGGGGGGTGAGCAGTACTTC. It translates to CASSYGLAGGEQYF.

This clone has just one count. V and J are TRBV29-1 and TRBJ1-2; no clear D gene. The CDR3 loop spans 15 amino acids. The germline V gene has CDR1 SQVTM and CDR2 ANQGSEA. Trimming took 3 bases from V and 4 from J, leaving 18 bases between them. The chain's CDR3 is CSVDLPPEGFYGYTF. The DNA of the CDR3 is TGCAGCGTTGATCTCCCACCGGAGGGATTCTATGGCTACACCTTC.

This chain connects TRBV7-6 to TRBJ2-1; 8 positions agree with TRBD2. The CDR3 is made up of 15 amino acids. CDR1 SGHVS and CDR2 FNYEAQ come from the germline V gene. Trimming removed 1 base from V and 7 bases from J; junction bases left unmatched: 6. The CDR3: CASSLETGGNNEQFF. DNA of the CDR3: TGTGCCAGCAGCTTAGAGACGGGGGGGAATAATGAGCAGTTCTTC.

The V gene is TRBV28, the J gene TRBJ1-3, with D perhaps TRBD1 (5 bases). Germline values: CDR1 MDHEN, CDR2 SYDVKM. V was trimmed by 5 bases and J by 2 bases, leaving 10 bases between them. The CDR3 has 14 residues. The CDR3 is CASSRAGTGNTIYF. CDR3 sequence (DNA): TGTGCCAGCAGTAGGGCAGGGACTGGAAACACCATATATTTT.

This chain connects TRBV12-5 to TRBJ1-5; D unresolved. In germline, CDR1 is LGHNT, CDR2 FRNRAP. CDR3 length: 13 residues. V was trimmed by 3 bases and J by 9 bases, leaving 12 bases between them. DNA of the CDR3: TGTGCTAGTGGTTTCCCCTCGTTATGGCCCCAGCATTTT. Protein sequence: CASGFPSLWPQHF.

V usage is TRBV5-1 and J usage is TRBJ2-7; 8 bases agree with TRBD2. In germline, CDR1 is SGHRS, CDR2 YFSETQ. V lost 5 bases to trimming and J lost 3 bases; unmatched junction nucleotides: 7. The CDR3 extends over 14 amino acids. CDR3 residues: CASSSGVGDYEQYF. The CDR3 DNA reads as TGCGCCAGCAGTAGCGGGGTGGGGGACTACGAGCAGTACTTC.

The genes are TRBV6-1 and TRBJ2-1; 8 bases are a match to TRBD2. This CDR3 contains 14 residues. V lost 2 bases and J lost 7; bases outside the gene matches: 4. In germline, CDR1 is MNHNS, CDR2 SASEGT. In DNA, the CDR3 is TGTGCCAGCAGTGAACTGGGACTAGGAAATGAGCAGTTCTTC. Translation: CASSELGLGNEQFF.

This clone was recorded a few times. This rearrangement joins TRBV30 to TRBJ1-1; possibly TRBD1 for D (5 bases). Looked up from germline, CDR1 is GTSNPN and CDR2 is SVGIG (reference sequence). This CDR3 is built from 11 residues. The V and J ends lost 2 bases and 11 bases respectively, with 12 bases between them. CDR3 sequence reads: CAWSPSDSAFF. CDR3 nucleotide sequence: TGTGCCTGGAGTCCCTCCGACAGCGCTTTCTTT.

This clone was seen a single time. DNA for the CDR3: TGTGCCAGCAGTTCCCGGGCGGGCCGTACAGATACGCAGTATTTT. This codes for CASSSRAGRTDTQYF. The V gene is TRBV7-8, the J gene TRBJ2-3, with D perhaps TRBD2 (5 bases). The CDR3 consists of 15 residues. Looked up from germline, CDR1 is SGHVS and CDR2 is FQNEAQ. Trimming left V 6 bases short and J 3 bases short, with 16 bases between.

The chain is built from TRBV29-1 and TRBJ1-2, with TRBD1 matching over 8 bases. There are 12 residues in the CDR3. J gave up 7 bases and V 6 bases, and 7 bases lay outside the gene matches. Per the germline V gene, CDR1 is SQVTM and CDR2 is ANQGSEA. In DNA form, the CDR3 reads TGCAGCGTCATTCAGGGGGCGGGTGGCTACACCTTC. Translating it yields CSVIQGAGGYTF.

The chain combines TRBV5-8 with TRBJ1-1; no reliable D call. The CDR3 covers 19 residues. Deletions cut 4 bases from V and 0 bases from J, with 25 bases between. Germline CDR1 and CDR2: SGHTS and YDEGEE. CDR3 amino acids: CASSPRPILTYPLNTEAFF. CDR3 coding DNA: TGTGCCAGCAGCCCCCGCCCGATTTTAACCTATCCCTTGAACACTGAAGCTTTCTTT.

The chain recombines TRBV30 with TRBJ2-1; the match to TRBD1 covers 7 bases. There are 13 residues in the CDR3. CDR1 and CDR2 (germline): GTSNPN, SVGIG (reference sequence). V was pared by 5 bases and J by 6 bases, with 7 bases of the junction left unmatched. CDR3 protein: CAWARDSLNEQFF. The CDR3 DNA sequence: TGTGCCTGGGCCCGGGACAGCCTCAATGAGCAGTTCTTC.

This chain connects TRBV11-2 to TRBJ2-1, with 7 nucleotides matching TRBD2. The CDR3 length is 16 residues. J was trimmed by 2 bases and V by 5 bases; bases with no gene match: 9. CDR1 is SGHAT, CDR2 FQNNGV, per germline. The CDR3 nucleotides are TGTGCCAGCAGCCCCCCCTTGGGGAGGGCCTACAATGAGCAGTTCTTC. Protein product: CASSPPLGRAYNEQFF.

The chain is built from TRBV25-1 and TRBJ2-4, with 10 positions matching TRBD2. The CDR3 spans 15 residues. From germline, CDR1 is MGHDK and CDR2 SYGVNS. The junction had 5 bases not matched to a gene; V was cut back by 5 bases and J by 4 bases. DNA of the CDR3: TGTGCCAGCAGTAATAGCGGGGGGCAGAAAAACATTCAGTACTTC. Its protein is CASSNSGGQKNIQYF. The full variable domain, with the rest looked up from reference TRBV25-1 and TRBJ2-4, is EADIYQTPRYLVIGTGKKITLECSQTMGHDKMYWYQQDPGMELHLIHYSYGVNSTEKGDLSSESTVSRIRTEHFPLTLESARPSHTSQYLCASSNSGGQKNIQYFGAGTRLSVL.

The V gene is TRBV6-1, the J gene TRBJ1-6; 7 nucleotides line up with TRBD1. The length of the CDR3 is 14 residues. Trimming at V came to 7 bases and at J to 7 bases, leaving 7 bases not matched to a gene. CDR1 and CDR2 from the germline V gene are MNHNS and SASEGT. The CDR3 here is CASTLTGINSPLHF. The DNA of the CDR3 is TGTGCCAGCACCCTGACAGGGATCAATTCACCCCTCCACTTT.

The V call is TRBV28, the J call TRBJ2-7; a weak D match, TRBD2 (5 bases). The V gene lost 7 bases and the J gene lost 3 bases, with 16 bases spanning the gap. CDR1 MDHEN and CDR2 SYDVKM come from the germline V gene. The CDR3 consists of 14 residues. CDR3 loop: CASKGLRGRYEQYF. Written as DNA, the CDR3 is TGTGCCAGCAAAGGCCTCCGCGGGCGCTACGAGCAGTACTTC.

The rearrangement joins TRBV9 to TRBJ1-2; a weak D match, TRBD1 (6 bases). V lost 3 bases and J lost 7, with 16 bases in between. Germline V gives CDR1 SGDLS, CDR2 YYNGEE. This CDR3 is built from 14 residues. As DNA, the CDR3 is TGTGCCAGCAGCGACCTACAGGGATGGGGTGGCTACACCTTC. Translation gives CASSDLQGWGGYTF.

This chain uses TRBV5-1 with TRBJ2-1; D is unresolved. CDR1 is SGHRS, CDR2 YFSETQ, per germline. CDR3 size: 15 residues. Trimming shortened V by 5 bases and J by 3 bases, and 15 bases separated the two germline ends. CDR3 coding DNA: TGCGCCAGCAGTTCCGAGCCAGGCTACTACAATGAGCAGTTCTTC. As protein: CASSSEPGYYNEQFF.